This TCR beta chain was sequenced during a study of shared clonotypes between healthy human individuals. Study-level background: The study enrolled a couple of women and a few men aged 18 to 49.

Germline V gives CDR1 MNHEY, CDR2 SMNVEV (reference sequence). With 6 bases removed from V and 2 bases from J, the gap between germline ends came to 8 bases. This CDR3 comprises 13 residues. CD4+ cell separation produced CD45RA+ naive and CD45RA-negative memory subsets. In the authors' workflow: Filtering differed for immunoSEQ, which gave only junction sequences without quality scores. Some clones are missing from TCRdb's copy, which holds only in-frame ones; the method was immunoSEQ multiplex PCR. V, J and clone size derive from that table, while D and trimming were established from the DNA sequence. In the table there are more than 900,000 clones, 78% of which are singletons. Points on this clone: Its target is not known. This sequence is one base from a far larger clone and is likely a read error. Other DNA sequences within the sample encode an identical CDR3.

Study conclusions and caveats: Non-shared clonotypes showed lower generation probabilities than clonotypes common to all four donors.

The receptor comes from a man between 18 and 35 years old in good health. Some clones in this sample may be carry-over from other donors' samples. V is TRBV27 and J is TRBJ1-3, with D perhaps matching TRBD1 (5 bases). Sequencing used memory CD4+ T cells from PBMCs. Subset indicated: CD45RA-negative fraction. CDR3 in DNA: TGTGCCAGCAGCCTCAGGGCTGGAAACACCATATATTTT. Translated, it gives CASSLRAGNTIYF.